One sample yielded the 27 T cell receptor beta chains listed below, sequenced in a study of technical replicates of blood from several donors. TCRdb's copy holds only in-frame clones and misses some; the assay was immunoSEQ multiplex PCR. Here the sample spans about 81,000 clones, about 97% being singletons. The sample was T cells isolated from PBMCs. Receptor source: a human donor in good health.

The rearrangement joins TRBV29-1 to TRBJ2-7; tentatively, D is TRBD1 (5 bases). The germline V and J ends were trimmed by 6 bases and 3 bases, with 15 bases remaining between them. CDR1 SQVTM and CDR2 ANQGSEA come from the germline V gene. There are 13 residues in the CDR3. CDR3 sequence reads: CSVPGHGSYEQYF. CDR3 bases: TGCAGCGTGCCTGGACACGGTAGCTACGAGCAGTACTTC.

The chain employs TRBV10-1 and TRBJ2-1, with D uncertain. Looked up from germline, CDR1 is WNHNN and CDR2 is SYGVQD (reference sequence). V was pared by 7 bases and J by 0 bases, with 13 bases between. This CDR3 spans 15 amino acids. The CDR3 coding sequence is TGCGCCAGCAACAACCTCCGAAGCTCCTACAATGAGCAGTTCTTC. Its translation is CASNNLRSSYNEQFF.

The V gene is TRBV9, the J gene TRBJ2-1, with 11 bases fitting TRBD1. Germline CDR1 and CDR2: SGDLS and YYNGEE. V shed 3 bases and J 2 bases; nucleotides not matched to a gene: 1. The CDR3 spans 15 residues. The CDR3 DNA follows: TGTGCCAGCAGCGCGGGACAGGGGGCCTACAATGAGCAGTTCTTC. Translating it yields CASSAGQGAYNEQFF.

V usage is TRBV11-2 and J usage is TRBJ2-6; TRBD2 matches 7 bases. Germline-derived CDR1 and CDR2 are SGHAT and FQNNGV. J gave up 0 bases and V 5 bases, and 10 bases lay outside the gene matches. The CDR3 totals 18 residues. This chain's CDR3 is CASSPTWRGSSGANVLTF. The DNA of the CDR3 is TGTGCCAGCAGCCCTACGTGGCGGGGGAGCTCTGGGGCCAACGTCCTGACTTTC.

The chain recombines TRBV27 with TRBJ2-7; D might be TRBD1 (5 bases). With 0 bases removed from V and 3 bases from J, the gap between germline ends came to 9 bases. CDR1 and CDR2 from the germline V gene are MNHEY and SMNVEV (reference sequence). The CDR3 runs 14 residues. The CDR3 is CASSLSTVSYEQYF. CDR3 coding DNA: TGTGCCAGCAGTTTATCGACAGTGAGCTACGAGCAGTACTTC.

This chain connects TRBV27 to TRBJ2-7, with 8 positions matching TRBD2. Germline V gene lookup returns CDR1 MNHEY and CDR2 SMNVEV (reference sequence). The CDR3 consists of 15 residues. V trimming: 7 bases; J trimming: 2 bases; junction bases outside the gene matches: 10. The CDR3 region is CASTAVAGFTYEQYF. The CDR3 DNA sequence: TGTGCCAGCACCGCTGTAGCGGGATTCACCTACGAGCAGTACTTC.

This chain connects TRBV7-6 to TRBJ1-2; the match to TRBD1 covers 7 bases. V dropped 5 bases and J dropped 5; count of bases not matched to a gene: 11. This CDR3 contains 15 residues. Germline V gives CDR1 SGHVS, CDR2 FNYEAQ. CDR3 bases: TGTGCCAGCAGCGGAACGACAGGGACTCGATATGGCTACACCTTC. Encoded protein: CASSGTTGTRYGYTF.

The CDR3 sequence is CASTGGTALETQYF. The DNA of the CDR3 is TGTGCCAGCACCGGGGGGACCGCTTTGGAGACCCAGTACTTC. The gene calls are TRBV2 and TRBJ2-5; TRBD2 matches at 7 bases. CDR1 is SNHLY, CDR2 FYNNEI, per germline. Unmatched junction bases numbered 10, after V lost 7 bases and J lost 5 bases. The CDR3 is 14 residues long. Supplemented by reference TRBV2 and TRBJ2-5, the full variable domain reads EPEVTQTPSHQVTQMGQEVILRCVPISNHLYFYWYRQILGQKVEFLVSFYNNEISEKSEIFDDQFSVERPDGSNFTLKIRSTKLEDSAMYFCASTGGTALETQYFGPGTRLLVL.

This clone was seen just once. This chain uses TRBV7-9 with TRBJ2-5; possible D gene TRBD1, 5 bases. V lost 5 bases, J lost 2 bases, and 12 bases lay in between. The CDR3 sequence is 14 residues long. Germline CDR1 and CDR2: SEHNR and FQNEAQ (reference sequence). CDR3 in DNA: TGTGCCAGCAGCCCCCCCCGGACACAAGAGACCCAGTACTTC. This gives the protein CASSPPRTQETQYF.

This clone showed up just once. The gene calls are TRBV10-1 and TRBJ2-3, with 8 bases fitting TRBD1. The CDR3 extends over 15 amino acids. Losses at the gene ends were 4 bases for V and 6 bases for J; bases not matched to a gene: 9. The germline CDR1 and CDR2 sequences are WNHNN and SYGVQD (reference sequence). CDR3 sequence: CASSGPDRGRDTQYF. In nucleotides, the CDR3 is TGCGCCAGCAGTGGTCCCGACAGGGGACGGGATACGCAGTATTTT.

The DNA of the CDR3 is TGTGCCAGCAGCTTCGGGACCCGGGGGTACAATGAGCAGTTCTTC. Translating it yields CASSFGTRGYNEQFF. This rearrangement joins TRBV11-3 to TRBJ2-1; weak D call: TRBD2 (6 bases). Germline-derived CDR1 and CDR2 are SGHNT and YENEEA. This CDR3 has 15 residues. Trimming stripped 3 bases from V and 4 bases from J, with 13 bases between.

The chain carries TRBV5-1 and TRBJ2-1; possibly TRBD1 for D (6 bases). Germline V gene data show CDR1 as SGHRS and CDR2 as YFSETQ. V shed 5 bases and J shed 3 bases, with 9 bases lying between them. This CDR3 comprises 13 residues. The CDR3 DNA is TGCGCCAGCAGTGGACAGATCTACAATGAGCAGTTCTTC. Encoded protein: CASSGQIYNEQFF.

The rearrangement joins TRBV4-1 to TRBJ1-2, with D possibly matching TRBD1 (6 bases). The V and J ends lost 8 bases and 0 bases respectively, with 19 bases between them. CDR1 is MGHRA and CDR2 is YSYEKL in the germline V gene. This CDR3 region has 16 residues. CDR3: CASLPVGRGANYGYTF. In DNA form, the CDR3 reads TGCGCCAGCCTACCTGTTGGCAGGGGAGCTAACTATGGCTACACCTTC.

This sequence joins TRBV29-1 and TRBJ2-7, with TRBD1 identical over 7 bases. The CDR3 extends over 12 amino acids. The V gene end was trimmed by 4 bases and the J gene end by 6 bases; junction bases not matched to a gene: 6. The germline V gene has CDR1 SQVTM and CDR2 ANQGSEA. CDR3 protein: CSVGVGGFEQYF. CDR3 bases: TGCAGCGTTGGGGTAGGGGGCTTCGAGCAGTACTTC.

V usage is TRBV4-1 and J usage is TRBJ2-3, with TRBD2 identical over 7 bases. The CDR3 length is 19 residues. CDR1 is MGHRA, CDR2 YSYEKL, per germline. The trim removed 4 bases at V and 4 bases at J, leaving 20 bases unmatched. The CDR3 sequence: CASSLRGSGGRERADTQYF. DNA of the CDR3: TGCGCCAGCAGCCTTAGGGGATCAGGAGGGCGGGAGCGGGCAGATACGCAGTATTTT.

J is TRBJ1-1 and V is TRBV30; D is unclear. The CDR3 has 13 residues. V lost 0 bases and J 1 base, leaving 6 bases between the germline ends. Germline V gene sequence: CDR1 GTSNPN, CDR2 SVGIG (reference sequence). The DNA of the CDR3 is TGTGCCTGGAGTGTACGGGAGAACACTGAAGCTTTCTTT. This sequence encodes CAWSVRENTEAFF.

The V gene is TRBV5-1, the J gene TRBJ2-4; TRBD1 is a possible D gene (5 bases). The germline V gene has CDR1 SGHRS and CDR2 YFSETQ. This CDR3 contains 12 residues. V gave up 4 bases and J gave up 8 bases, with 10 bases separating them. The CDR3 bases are TGCGCCAGCAGCCCAGGGTCGGACATTCAGTACTTC. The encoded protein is CASSPGSDIQYF.

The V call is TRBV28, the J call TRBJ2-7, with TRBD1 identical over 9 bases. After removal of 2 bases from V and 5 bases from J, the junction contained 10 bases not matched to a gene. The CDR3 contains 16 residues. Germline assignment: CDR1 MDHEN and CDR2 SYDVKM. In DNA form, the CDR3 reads TGTGCCAGCAGTTTAAGCCGGGACAGGGAGGGCAACGAGCAGTACTTC. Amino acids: CASSLSRDREGNEQYF.

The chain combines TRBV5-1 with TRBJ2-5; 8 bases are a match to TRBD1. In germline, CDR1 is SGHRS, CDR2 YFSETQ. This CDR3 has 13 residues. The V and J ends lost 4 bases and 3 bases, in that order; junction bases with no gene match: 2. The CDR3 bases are TGCGCCAGCAGCCCGGACAGGGAAGAGACCCAGTACTTC. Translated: CASSPDREETQYF.

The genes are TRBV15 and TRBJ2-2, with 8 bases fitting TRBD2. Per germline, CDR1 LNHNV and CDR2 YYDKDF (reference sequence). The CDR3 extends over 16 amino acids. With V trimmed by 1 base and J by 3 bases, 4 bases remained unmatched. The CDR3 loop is CATSRGTGGYTGELFF. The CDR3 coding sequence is TGTGCCACCAGCAGAGGGACGGGAGGGTACACCGGGGAGCTGTTTTTT.

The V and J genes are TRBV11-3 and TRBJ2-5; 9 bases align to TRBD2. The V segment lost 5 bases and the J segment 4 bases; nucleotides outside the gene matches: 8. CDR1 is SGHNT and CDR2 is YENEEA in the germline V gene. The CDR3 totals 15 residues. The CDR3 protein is CASSPPISGGETQYF. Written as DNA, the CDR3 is TGTGCCAGCAGCCCACCGATTAGCGGGGGAGAGACCCAGTACTTC.

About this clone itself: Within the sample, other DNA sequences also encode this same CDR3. The CDR3: CASSQDRGYEQYF. In DNA form, the CDR3 reads TGCGCCAGCAGCCAAGATCGGGGCTACGAGCAGTACTTC. This chain connects TRBV4-1 to TRBJ2-7; TRBD2 might be the D (5 bases). V shed 0 bases and J shed 3 bases, with 6 bases lying between them. In germline, CDR1 is MGHRA, CDR2 YSYEKL. CDR3 size: 13 residues.

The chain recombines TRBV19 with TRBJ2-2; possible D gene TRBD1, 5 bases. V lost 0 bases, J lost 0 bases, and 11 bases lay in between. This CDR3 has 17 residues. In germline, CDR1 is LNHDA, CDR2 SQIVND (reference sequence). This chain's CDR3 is CASSIDPDTANTGELFF. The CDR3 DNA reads TGTGCCAGTAGTATAGATCCGGACACAGCGAACACCGGGGAGCTGTTTTTT.

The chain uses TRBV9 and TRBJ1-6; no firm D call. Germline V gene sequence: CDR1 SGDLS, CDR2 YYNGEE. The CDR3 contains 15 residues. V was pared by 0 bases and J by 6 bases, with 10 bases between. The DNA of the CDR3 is TGTGCCAGCAGCGTAGCTACCGTCGGTAATTCACCCCTCCACTTT. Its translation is CASSVATVGNSPLHF.

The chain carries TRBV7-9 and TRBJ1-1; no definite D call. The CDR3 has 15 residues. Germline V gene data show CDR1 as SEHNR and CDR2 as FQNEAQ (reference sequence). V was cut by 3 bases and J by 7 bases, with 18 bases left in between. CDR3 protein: CASSFTLPERGEAFF. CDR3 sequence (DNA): TGTGCCAGCAGCTTTACGTTGCCCGAACGGGGTGAAGCTTTCTTT.

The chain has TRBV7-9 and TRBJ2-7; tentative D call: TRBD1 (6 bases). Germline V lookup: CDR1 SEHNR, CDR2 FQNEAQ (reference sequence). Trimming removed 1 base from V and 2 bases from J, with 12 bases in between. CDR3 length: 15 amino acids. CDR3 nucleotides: TGTGCCAGCAGCTTAGATGGCAGGGGAGCCTACGAGCAGTACTTC. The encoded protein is CASSLDGRGAYEQYF.

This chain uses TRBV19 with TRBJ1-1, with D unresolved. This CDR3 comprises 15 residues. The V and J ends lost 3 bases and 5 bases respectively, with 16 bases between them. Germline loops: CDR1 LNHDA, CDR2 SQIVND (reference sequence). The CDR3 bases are TGTGCCAGTAGTATCCCTAGTTCGCTTGGTACTGAAGCTTTCTTT. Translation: CASSIPSSLGTEAFF.